The entry below gives a single T cell receptor (beta chain) sequence along with its context. A sample-barcoded 5' primer and a J-beta primer mix were used in a second PCR of about 6 to 11 cycles. TCRdb fed the 5' RACE reads into MiXCR, producing one record per CDR3 protein. The top ten clones hold around 21% of a sample with about 970,000 distinct CDR3 sequences, roughly 51% of them seen once. CDR1 and CDR2 (germline): DFQATT, SNEGSKA (reference sequence). V lost 0 bases and J lost 4, with 12 bases in between. The CDR3 is 14 residues long. Whenever a sample was processed, at least 7 million PBMCs were isolated. The data originate from a study of blood T cells in healthy people across ages.

What was sequenced was blood. This sequence originates from a woman in her sixties or seventies in good health. J is TRBJ1-2 and V is TRBV20-1, with a tentative D call TRBD1 (6 bases). This CDR3 is CSARDAQGFYGYTF. The CDR3, as DNA: TGCAGTGCTAGAGACGCACAGGGCTTCTATGGCTACACCTTC.